This T cell receptor beta chain appears in the sequencing data of a study of T-cell reconstitution after alpha-beta-depleted transplantation in children. Preparation of the TCRbeta library used unique molecular identifiers. A single record per CDR3 protein comes from TCRdb applying MiXCR to the PCR reads. Among fewer than 120,000 distinct CDR3 sequences listed, approximately 10% were seen once. CDR1 MNHEY and CDR2 SMNVEV come from the germline V gene (reference sequence). V gave up 4 bases and J gave up 0 bases, with 16 bases separating them. The CDR3 is 17 amino acids. In its sample, this clonotype was seen many times.

Specimen: PBMCs from the stem cell graft donor, collected from the stem cell graft. The receptor was isolated from a human donor who donated a stem cell graft to a child with acute lymphoblastic leukemia. J is TRBJ1-5 and V is TRBV27; TRBD1 is a possible D gene (6 bases). CDR3 sequence reads: CASSSFGGHYSNQPQHF. CDR3 coding DNA: TGTGCCAGCAGTTCATTCGGGGGGCATTATAGCAATCAGCCCCAGCATTTT.